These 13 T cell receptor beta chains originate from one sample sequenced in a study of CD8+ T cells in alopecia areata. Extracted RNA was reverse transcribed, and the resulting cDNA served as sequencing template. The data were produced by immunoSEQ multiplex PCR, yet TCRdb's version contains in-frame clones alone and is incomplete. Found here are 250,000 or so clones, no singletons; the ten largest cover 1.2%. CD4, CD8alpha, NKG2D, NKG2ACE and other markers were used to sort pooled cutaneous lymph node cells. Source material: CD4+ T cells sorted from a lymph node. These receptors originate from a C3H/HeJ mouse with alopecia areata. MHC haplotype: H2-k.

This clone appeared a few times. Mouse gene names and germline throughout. CDR3 DNA (partial): TGCACCTGCAGAGCGAGGACTGGGGATGCT. Protein: CTCRARTGDA. The complete CDR3 protein is CTCRARTGDAEQFF. The chain links TRBV1 to TRBJ2-1; 9 bases line up with TRBD2. The sequenced fragment ends 4 residues before the CDR3 boundary, so the rest is inferred from the germline J gene. This CDR3 comprises 14 residues. The germline V gene has CDR1 NSQYPW and CDR2 LRSPGD (reference sequence). V lost 6 bases to trimming and J lost 5 bases; unmatched junction nucleotides: 5.

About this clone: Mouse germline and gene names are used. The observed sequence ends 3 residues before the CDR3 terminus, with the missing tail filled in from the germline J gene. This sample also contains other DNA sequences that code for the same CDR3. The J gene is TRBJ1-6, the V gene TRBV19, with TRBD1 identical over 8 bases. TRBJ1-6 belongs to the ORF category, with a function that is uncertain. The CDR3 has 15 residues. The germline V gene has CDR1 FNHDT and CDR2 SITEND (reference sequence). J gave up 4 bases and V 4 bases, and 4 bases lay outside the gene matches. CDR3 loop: CASSLRDRYNSPLYF. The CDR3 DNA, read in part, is TGTGCCAGCAGTCTCCGGGACAGGTATAATTCGCCC.

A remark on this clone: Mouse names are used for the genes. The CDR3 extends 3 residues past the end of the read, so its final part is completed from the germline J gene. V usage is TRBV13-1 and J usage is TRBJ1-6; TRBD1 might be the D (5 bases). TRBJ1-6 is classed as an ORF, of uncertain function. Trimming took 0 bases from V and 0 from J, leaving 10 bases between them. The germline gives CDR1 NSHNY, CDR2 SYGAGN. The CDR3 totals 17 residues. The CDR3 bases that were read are TGTGCCAGCAGTGATGCAGGGTTGAATTCCTATAATTCGCCC. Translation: CASSDAGLNSYNSP. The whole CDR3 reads CASSDAGLNSYNSPLYF.

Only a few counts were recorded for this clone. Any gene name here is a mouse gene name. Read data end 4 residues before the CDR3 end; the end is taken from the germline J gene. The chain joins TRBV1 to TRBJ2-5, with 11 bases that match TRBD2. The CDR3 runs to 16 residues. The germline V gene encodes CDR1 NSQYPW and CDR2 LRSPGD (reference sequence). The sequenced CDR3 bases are TGCACCTGCAGTGCAGCACTGGGGGGGCAGGGAGAC. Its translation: CTCSAALGGQGD. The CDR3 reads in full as CTCSAALGGQGDTQYF.

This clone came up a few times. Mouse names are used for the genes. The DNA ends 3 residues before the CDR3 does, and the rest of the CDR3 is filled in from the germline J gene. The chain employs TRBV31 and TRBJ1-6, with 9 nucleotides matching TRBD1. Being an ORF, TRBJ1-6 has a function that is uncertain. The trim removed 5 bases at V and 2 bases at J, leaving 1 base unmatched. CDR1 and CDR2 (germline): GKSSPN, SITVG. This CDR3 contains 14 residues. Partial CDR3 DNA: TGTGCCTGGGGGACAGGGCCCTATAATTCGCCC. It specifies CAWGTGPYNSP. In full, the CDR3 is CAWGTGPYNSPLYF.

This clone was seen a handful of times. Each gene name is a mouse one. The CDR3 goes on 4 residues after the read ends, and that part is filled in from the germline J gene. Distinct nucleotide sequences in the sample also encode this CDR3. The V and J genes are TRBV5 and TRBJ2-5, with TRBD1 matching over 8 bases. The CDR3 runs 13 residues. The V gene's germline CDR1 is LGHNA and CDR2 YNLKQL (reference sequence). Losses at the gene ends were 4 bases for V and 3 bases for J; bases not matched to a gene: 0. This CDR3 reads CASSRTGQDTQYF. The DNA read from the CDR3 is TGTGCCAGCAGCCGGACAGGGCAAGAC.

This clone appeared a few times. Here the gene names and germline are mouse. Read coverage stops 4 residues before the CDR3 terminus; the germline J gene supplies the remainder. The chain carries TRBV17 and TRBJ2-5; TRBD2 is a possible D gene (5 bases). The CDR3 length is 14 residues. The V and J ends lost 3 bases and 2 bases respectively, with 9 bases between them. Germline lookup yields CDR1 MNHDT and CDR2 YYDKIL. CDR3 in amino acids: CASSSLGLQDTQYF. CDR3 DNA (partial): TGTGCTAGCAGTAGCCTGGGCCTCCAAGAC.

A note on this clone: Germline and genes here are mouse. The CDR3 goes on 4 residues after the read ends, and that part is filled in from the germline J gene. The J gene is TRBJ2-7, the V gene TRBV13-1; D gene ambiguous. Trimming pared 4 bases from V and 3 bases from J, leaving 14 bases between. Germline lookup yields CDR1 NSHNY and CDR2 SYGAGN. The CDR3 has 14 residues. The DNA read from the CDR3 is TGTGCCAGCAGTATCCGAGCTGGTCTCTAT. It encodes CASSIRAGLY. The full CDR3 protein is CASSIRAGLYEQYF.

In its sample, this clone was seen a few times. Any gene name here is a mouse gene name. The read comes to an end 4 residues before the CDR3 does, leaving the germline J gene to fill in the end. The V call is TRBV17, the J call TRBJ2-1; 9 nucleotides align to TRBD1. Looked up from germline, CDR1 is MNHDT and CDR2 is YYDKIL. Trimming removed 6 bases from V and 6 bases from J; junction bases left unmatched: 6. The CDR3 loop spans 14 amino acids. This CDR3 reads CASSPPGQGAEQFF. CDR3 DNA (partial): TGTGCTAGCAGCCCTCCGGGACAGGGTGCT.

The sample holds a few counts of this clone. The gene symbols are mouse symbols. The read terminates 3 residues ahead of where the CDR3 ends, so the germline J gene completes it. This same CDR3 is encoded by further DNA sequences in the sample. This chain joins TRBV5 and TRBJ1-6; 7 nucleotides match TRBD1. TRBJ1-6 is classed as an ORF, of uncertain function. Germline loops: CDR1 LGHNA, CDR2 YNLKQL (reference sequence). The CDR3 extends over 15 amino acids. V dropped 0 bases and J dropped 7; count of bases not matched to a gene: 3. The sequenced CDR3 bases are TGTGCCAGCAGCCAAGAGGGAGGGGGCAATTCGCCC. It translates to CASSQEGGGNSP. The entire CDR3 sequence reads CASSQEGGGNSPLYF.

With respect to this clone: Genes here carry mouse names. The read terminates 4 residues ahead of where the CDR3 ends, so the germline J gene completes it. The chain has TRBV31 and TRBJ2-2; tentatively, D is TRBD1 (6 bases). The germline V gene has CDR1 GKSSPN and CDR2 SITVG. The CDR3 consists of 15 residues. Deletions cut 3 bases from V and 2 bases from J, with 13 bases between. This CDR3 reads CAWSGTRGNTGQLYF. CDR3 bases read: TGTGCCTGGAGCGGGACAAGGGGGAACACCGGG.

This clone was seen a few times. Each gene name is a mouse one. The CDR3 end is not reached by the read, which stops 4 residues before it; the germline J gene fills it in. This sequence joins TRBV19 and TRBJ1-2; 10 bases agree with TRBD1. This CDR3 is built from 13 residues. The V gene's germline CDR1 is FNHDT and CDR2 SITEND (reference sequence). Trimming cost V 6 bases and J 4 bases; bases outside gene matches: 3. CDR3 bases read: TGTGCCAGCATGAGGACAGGGGGCTCC. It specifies CASMRTGGS. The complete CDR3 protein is CASMRTGGSDYTF.

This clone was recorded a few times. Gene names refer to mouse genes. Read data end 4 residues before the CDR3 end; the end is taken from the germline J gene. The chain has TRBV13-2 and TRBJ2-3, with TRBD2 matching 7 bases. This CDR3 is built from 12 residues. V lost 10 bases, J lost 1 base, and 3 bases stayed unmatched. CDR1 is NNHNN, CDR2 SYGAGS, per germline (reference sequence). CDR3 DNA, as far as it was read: TGTGCCGGGGGGGTAGGTGCAGAA. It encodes CAGGVGAE. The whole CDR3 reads CAGGVGAETLYF.